Below, 15 T cell receptor beta chains from the same sample are listed, as sequenced in a study of T cell responses to AZD1222 COVID-19 vaccine. Produced via immunoSEQ multiplex PCR; TCRdb's table is partial and in-frame only. The data contain 150,000 to 200,000 clones, approximately 90% of them singletons. Sequencing used peripheral blood, obtained on day 0 of AZD1222 vaccination. These TCRs come from an adult in good health.

The CDR3 DNA is TGTGCCAGCAGCTTAGGGGGGCGAGGGACCGGGGAGCTGTTTTTT. Translation gives CASSLGGRGTGELFF. V and J are TRBV7-9 and TRBJ2-2, with D perhaps matching TRBD1 (6 bases). Between the trimmed V and J ends, which lost 1 base and 5 bases, there was a span of 11 bases. Looked up from germline, CDR1 is SEHNR and CDR2 is FQNEAQ (reference sequence). The CDR3 length is 15 residues.

V and J are TRBV6-5 and TRBJ1-2; the match to TRBD1 covers 7 bases. V shed 2 bases and J 11 bases; nucleotides not matched to a gene: 5. Germline V gives CDR1 MNHEY, CDR2 SVGAGI. This CDR3 has 12 residues. The CDR3 sequence is CASSYGAGGYTF. The CDR3 DNA reads as TGTGCCAGCAGTTACGGGGCAGGGGGTTACACCTTC.

This chain links TRBV4-1 with TRBJ1-1; no clear D gene. Trimming shortened V by 6 bases and J by 1 base, and 3 bases separated the two germline ends. From germline, CDR1 is MGHRA and CDR2 YSYEKL. CDR3 size: 11 residues. CDR3 coding DNA: TGCGCCAGCAGTGAGAACACTGAAGCTTTCTTT. This codes for CASSENTEAFF.

The V call is TRBV10-3, the J call TRBJ1-5; D gene uncertain. CDR1 and CDR2 (germline): ENHRY, SYGVKD. The CDR3 consists of 17 residues. The V and J ends lost 4 bases and 0 bases respectively, with 16 bases between them. CDR3 loop: CAISGSPASNSNQPQHF. CDR3 DNA sequence: TGTGCCATCAGTGGCAGCCCCGCTTCCAATAGCAATCAGCCCCAGCATTTT.

The chain carries TRBV7-8 and TRBJ2-4, with D possibly being TRBD2 (5 bases). V was clipped by 5 bases and J by 8 bases, with 31 bases between them. Germline CDR1 is SGHVS and CDR2 is FQNEAQ. The CDR3 totals 19 residues. The CDR3 is CASSREHTGLGVGKDIQYF. CDR3 nucleotide sequence: TGTGCCAGCAGCCGCGAGCACACGGGATTAGGTGTAGGAAAGGACATTCAGTACTTC. Using reference TRBV7-8 and TRBJ2-4 for the parts outside the CDR3, the full variable domain is GAGVSQSPRYKVAKRGQDVALRCDPISGHVSLFWYQQALGQGPEFLTYFQNEAQLDKSGLPSDRFFAERPEGSVSTLKIQRTQQEDSAVYLCASSREHTGLGVGKDIQYFGAGTRLSVL.

This chain joins TRBV4-2 and TRBJ1-1, with a tentative D call TRBD1 (6 bases). This CDR3 region has 18 residues. Germline CDR1 is LGHNA and CDR2 is YNFKEQ. The V end was cut by 1 base, the J end by 4 bases, with 22 bases between. This CDR3 is CASSQASWSSRGGTEAFF. CDR3 sequence (DNA): TGTGCCAGCAGCCAAGCATCCTGGTCCTCTCGAGGGGGCACTGAAGCTTTCTTT.

Worth noting for this clone: This CDR3 is also generated by other DNA sequences in the sample. This chain connects TRBV10-2 to TRBJ2-7; D unresolved. Germline V gene data show CDR1 as WSHSY and CDR2 as SAAADI. This CDR3 spans 11 amino acids. The ends were cut back, 3 bases at V and 0 bases at J, with 0 bases in the middle. The CDR3 reads CASSDSYEQYF. CDR3 nucleotides: TGCGCCAGCAGTGACTCCTACGAGCAGTACTTC.

The CDR3 nucleotides read TGTGCCAGCAGTCCCTGGCGGGGGGTGGCCCAAGAGACCCAGTACTTC. This sequence encodes CASSPWRGVAQETQYF. The rearrangement joins TRBV27 to TRBJ2-5; 8 bases line up with TRBD2. The CDR3 is made up of 16 amino acids. J lost 1 base, V lost 5 bases, and 9 bases had no gene match. In germline, CDR1 is MNHEY, CDR2 SMNVEV (reference sequence).

V is TRBV2 and J is TRBJ1-3; no clear D gene. Germline V gene lookup returns CDR1 SNHLY and CDR2 FYNNEI. The CDR3 contains 13 residues. Deletions cut 3 bases from V and 0 bases from J, with 3 bases between. The CDR3 bases are TGTGCCAGCAGTGACCTCTCTGGAAACACCATATATTTT. This encodes CASSDLSGNTIYF.

The rearrangement links TRBV6-2 or TRBV6-3 to TRBJ2-3, with TRBD2 matching 9 bases. The length of the CDR3 is 15 residues. The germline V gene encodes CDR1 MNHEY and CDR2 SVGEGT. The V segment lost 4 bases and the J segment 3 bases; nucleotides outside the gene matches: 5. The CDR3 sequence: CASSLAGEGTDTQYF. The CDR3 DNA reads as TGTGCCAGCAGTTTAGCGGGAGAGGGTACAGATACGCAGTATTTT.

This clone was seen once. The genes are TRBV18 and TRBJ1-2; 7 bases align to TRBD1. CDR3 length equals 14 residues. Germline V gene sequence: CDR1 KGHSH, CDR2 LQKENI. Unmatched junction bases numbered 8, after V lost 3 bases and J lost 7 bases. CDR3 nucleotides: TGTGCCAGCTCACCCGACAGGGCCATCTTTGGCTACACCTTC. It codes for CASSPDRAIFGYTF.

The V gene is TRBV6-5, the J gene TRBJ2-1; 7 positions match TRBD2. The length of the CDR3 is 13 residues. J was trimmed by 6 bases and V by 8 bases; bases with no gene match: 7. In germline, CDR1 is MNHEY, CDR2 SVGAGI. In nucleotides, the CDR3 is TGTGCCAGCGGGAGGGCATCAAGCAATGAGCAGTTCTTC. Amino acids: CASGRASSNEQFF.

The gene calls are TRBV29-1 and TRBJ2-1, with TRBD1 matching 9 bases. CDR3 length: 15 residues. The junction had 16 bases not matched to a gene; V was cut back by 8 bases and J by 8 bases. Germline CDR1 is SQVTM and CDR2 is ANQGSEA. CDR3 sequence: CSPRGPGQGLDEQFF. Written as DNA, the CDR3 is TGCAGCCCCCGCGGCCCGGGACAGGGTCTCGATGAGCAGTTCTTC.

This chain uses TRBV2 with TRBJ1-4; D unresolved. The V end was cut by 6 bases, the J end by 14 bases, with 13 bases between. Germline V lookup: CDR1 SNHLY, CDR2 FYNNEI. The CDR3 totals 11 residues. The CDR3 sequence: CASRETYFLFF. CDR3 coding DNA: TGTGCCAGCAGAGAAACTTATTTTCTGTTTTTT. The whole variable domain, remainder taken from reference TRBV2 and TRBJ1-4, is EPEVTQTPSHQVTQMGQEVILRCVPISNHLYFYWYRQILGQKVEFLVSFYNNEISEKSEIFDDQFSVERPDGSNFTLKIRSTKLEDSAMYFCASRETYFLFFGSGTQLSVL.

The rearrangement links TRBV3-1 (or the pseudogene TRBV3-2) to TRBJ2-2, with a possible D match to TRBD1 (6 bases). V lost 0 bases and J 1 base, leaving 9 bases between the germline ends. Looked up from germline, CDR1 is LGHDT and CDR2 is YNNKEL (reference sequence). This CDR3 comprises 16 residues. The CDR3 spells CASSQDQGWNTGELFF. CDR3 nucleotide sequence: TGTGCCAGCAGCCAAGACCAGGGGTGGAACACCGGGGAGCTGTTTTTT.